Presented here are 2 T cell receptor beta chains from one specimen sequenced in a study of T cells in Graves' hyperthyroidism and ophthalmopathy. There were TCR beta CDR3 regions amplified from RNA transcripts. Primed by the HTBI set, a first-round RT-PCR was run on the TCR CDR3. Each CDR3 protein is one row after TCRdb ran MiXCR on the multiplex PCR reads. The sample records roughly 840,000 distinct CDR3 sequences, more than 30% being singletons. The sample taken for sequencing was blood. These receptors originate from a man aged 18 to 30 with Graves' hyperthyroidism.

V is TRBV6-5 and J is TRBJ2-2, with 7 bases fitting TRBD1. The CDR3 sequence is 17 residues long. With V trimmed by 6 bases and J by 6 bases, 16 bases remained unmatched. Germline-derived CDR1 and CDR2 are MNHEY and SVGAGI. CDR3 region: CASSLTVGGVGPGELFF. The CDR3 bases are TGTGCCAGCAGCCTTACTGTAGGGGGCGTAGGTCCCGGGGAGCTGTTTTTT.

The chain recombines TRBV7-9 with TRBJ2-3; no definite D call. The CDR3 covers 13 residues. Trimming removed 5 bases at V and 1 base at J, with 7 bases between. Germline CDR1 SEHNR, CDR2 FQNEAQ (reference sequence). Here the CDR3 reads CASSNRGTDTQYF. For the CDR3, the DNA is TGTGCCAGCAGCAACCGGGGCACAGATACGCAGTATTTT.